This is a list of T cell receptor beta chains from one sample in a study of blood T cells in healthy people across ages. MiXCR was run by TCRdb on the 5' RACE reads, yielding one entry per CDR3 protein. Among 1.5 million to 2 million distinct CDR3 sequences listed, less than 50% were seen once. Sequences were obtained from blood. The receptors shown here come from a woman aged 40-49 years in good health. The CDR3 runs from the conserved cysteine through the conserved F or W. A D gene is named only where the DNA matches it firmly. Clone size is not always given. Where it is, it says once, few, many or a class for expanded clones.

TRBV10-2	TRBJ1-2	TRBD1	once	CASNRQGREGGYTF	TGCGCCAGCAACCGACAGGGGAGAGAGGGTGGCTACACCTTC
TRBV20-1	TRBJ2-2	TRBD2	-	CSAHRSGIAGELFF	TGCAGTGCTCATCGAAGCGGGATCGCCGGGGAGCTGTTTTTT
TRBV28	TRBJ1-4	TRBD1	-	CASSLTGQGKLFF	TGTGCCAGCAGTTTAACGGGACAGGGGAAACTGTTTTTT
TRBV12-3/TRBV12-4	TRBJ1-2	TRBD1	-	CASSLDGTGLYGYTF	TGTGCCAGCAGTTTAGATGGGACAGGACTCTATGGCTACACCTTC
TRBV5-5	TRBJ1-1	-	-	CASSSALGLMNTEAFF	TGTGCCAGCAGCTCGGCTTTAGGGTTGATGAACACTGAAGCTTTCTTT
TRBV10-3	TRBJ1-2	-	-	CAISDAGTTYGYTF	TGTGCCATCAGTGATGCCGGGACGACCTATGGCTACACCTTC
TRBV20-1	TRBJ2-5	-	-	CSARDWGYNEQYF	TGCAGTGCTAGAGATTGGGGGTACAATGAGCAGTACTTC
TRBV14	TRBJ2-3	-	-	CASSLQRGIFTDTQYF	TGTGCCAGCAGTCTCCAAAGGGGCATTTTCACAGATACGCAGTATTTT
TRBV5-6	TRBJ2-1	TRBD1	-	CASNPLGQGSYNEQFF	TGTGCCAGCAACCCGCTCGGACAGGGATCTTACAATGAGCAGTTCTTT
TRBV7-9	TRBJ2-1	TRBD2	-	CASSLLTSPEQFF	TGTGCCAGCAGCTTATTGACTAGCCCAGAGCAGTTCTTC
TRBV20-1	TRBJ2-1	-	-	CSASGQNPQETQFF	TGCAGTGCTAGCGGGCAAAACCCTCAAGAGACCCAGTTCTTC
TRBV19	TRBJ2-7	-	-	CASSAQPGSLREQYF	TGTGCCAGTAGTGCGCAACCAGGGTCGCTTCGCGAGCAGTACTTC
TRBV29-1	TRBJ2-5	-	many	CSVGRGQETQYF	TGCAGCGTAGGAAGGGGCCAAGAGACCCAGTACTTC
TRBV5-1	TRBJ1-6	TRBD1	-	CASSLSGQGNSPLHF	TGTGCCAGCAGTTTATCGGGACAGGGGAATTCACCCCTCCACTTT
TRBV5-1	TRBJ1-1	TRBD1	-	CASSLAAGQGTTEAFF	TGCGCCAGCAGCTTGGCGGCGGGACAGGGAACCACTGAAGCTTTCTTT
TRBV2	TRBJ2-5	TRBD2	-	CASSVTSGGGGDQETQYF	TGTGCCAGCAGTGTCACTAGCGGGGGAGGTGGGGATCAAGAGACCCAGTACTTC
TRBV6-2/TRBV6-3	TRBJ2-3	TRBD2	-	CASLAGGWDTQYF	TGTGCCAGCTTGGCGGGGGGGTGGGATACGCAGTATTTT
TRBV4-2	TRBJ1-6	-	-	CASSPAGASSYNSPLHF	TGTGCCAGCAGCCCGGCAGGGGCTAGCTCCTATAATTCACCCCTCCACTTT
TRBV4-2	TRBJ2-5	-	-	CASSQDQGSIQETQYF	TGTGCCAGCAGCCAAGATCAGGGGTCTATACAAGAGACCCAGTACTTC
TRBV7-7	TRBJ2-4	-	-	CASSVELGSIQYF	TGTGCTAGCAGCGTAGAATTGGGGAGCATTCAGTACTTC
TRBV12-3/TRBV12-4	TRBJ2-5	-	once	CASSLVGRHQEAQYF	TGTGCCAGCAGTTTAGTTGGTAGACATCAAGAGGCCCAGTACTTC
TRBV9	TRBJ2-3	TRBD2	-	CASSVVGGGGDTQYF	TGTGCCAGCAGCGTAGTGGGCGGGGGGGGAGATACGCAGTATTTT
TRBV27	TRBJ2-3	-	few	CASSFQGLSTDTQYF	TGTGCCAGCAGTTTTCAGGGACTTTCCACAGATACGCAGTATTTT
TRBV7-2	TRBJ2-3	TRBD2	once	CASSLIGGGITDTQYF	TGTGCCAGCAGCTTGATCGGGGGGGGGATCACAGATACGCAGTATTTT
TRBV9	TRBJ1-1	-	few	CASSVAVNTEAFF	TGTGCCAGCAGCGTAGCGGTGAACACTGAAGCTTTCTTT
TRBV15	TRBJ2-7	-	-	CATARGAFDYEQYF	TGTGCCACCGCAAGAGGAGCTTTCGACTACGAGCAGTACTTC
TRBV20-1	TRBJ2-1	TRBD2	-	CSARVAGGPLTGEQFF	TGCAGTGCTAGAGTGGCGGGGGGGCCGCTTACGGGTGAGCAGTTCTTC
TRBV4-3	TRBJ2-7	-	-	CASSQDHRQDYEQYF	TGCGCCAGCAGCCAAGATCACCGCCAGGACTACGAGCAGTACTTC
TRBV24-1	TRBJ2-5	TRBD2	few	CATSDLPKTGGKETQYF	TGTGCCACCAGTGATTTGCCCAAGACGGGGGGTAAAGAGACCCAGTACTTC
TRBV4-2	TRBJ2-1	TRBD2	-	CASSQVSGGASSYNEQFF	TGTGCCAGCAGCCAAGTTAGCGGGGGGGCCAGCTCCTACAATGAGCAGTTCTTC
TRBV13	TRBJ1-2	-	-	CASSLVGQDTNYGYTF	TGTGCCAGCAGCTTAGTCGGACAAGATACTAACTATGGCTACACCTTC
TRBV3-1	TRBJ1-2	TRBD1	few	CASSQGQRGYTF	TGTGCCAGCAGTCAGGGACAGCGTGGCTACACCTTC
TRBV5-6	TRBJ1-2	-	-	CASSLGPGPSYTF	TGTGCCAGCAGCTTGGGTCCGGGTCCCAGCTACACCTTC
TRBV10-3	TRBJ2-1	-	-	CAISEPATYERFF	TGTGCCATCAGTGAGCCAGCCACCTACGAGCGGTTCTTC
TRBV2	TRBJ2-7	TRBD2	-	CASSRTRAGEQYF	TGTGCCAGCAGTCGGACTAGGGCGGGCGAGCAGTACTTC
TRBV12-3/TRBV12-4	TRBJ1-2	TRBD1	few	CASSASGGTGAHGYTF	TGTGCCAGCAGTGCAAGCGGTGGGACAGGGGCCCATGGCTACACCTTC
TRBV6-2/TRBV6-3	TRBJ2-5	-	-	CASSYGGQWTQETQYF	TGTGCCAGCAGTTATGGGGGTCAGTGGACCCAAGAGACCCAGTACTTC
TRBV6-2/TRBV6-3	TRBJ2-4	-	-	CASSDYRDIQYF	TGTGCCAGCAGTGACTATCGGGACATTCAGTACTTC
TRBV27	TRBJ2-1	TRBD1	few	CASSFSTGASPNNEQFF	TGTGCCAGCAGTTTCTCGACAGGGGCCTCTCCCAACAATGAGCAGTTCTTC
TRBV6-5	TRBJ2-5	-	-	CASSYRLREETQYF	TGTGCCAGCAGTTACCGACTAAGGGAAGAGACCCAGTACTTC